This TCR beta chain was captured by sequencing in a study of blood T cells in healthy people across ages. About this clonotype itself: One end of the junction is discordant with germline, which a read error may explain.

Germline-derived CDR1 and CDR2 are KGHDR and SFDVKD. This CDR3 contains 17 residues. Using a J-beta primer mix together with a sample-barcoded 5' primer, a second PCR was run for about 6 to 12 cycles. Through a template-switch adaptor with 12 random nucleotides, each cDNA molecule received a tag. Each CDR3 protein gets one entry after TCRdb re-called the 5' RACE reads with MiXCR. The data contain hundreds of thousands of distinct CDR3 sequences, roughly 20% of them seen just once; the ten biggest clones take up roughly 3.9%. The V call is TRBV24-1, the J call TRBJ2-3, with D perhaps given as TRBD1 or TRBD2 (6 bases each). This TCR came from a man between 65 and 85 years old in good health. What was sequenced was blood. The CDR3 is CATRGGPENASTGTQYF. The CDR3 nucleotides read TGTGCCACCAGAGGGGGGCCAGAAAATGCTAGCACAGGTACGCAGTATTTT.